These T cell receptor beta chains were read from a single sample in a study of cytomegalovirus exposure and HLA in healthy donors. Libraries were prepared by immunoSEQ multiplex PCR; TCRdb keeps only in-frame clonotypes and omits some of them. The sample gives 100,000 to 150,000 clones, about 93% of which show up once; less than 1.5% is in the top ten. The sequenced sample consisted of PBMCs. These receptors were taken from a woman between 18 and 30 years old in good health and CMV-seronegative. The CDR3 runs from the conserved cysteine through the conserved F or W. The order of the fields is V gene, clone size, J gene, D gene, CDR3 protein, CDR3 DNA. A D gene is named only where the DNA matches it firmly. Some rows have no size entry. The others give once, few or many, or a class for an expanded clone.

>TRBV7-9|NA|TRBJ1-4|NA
CASSSRGWGLEKLFF
TGTGCCAGCAGCTCAAGAGGATGGGGGCTGGAAAAACTGTTTTTT
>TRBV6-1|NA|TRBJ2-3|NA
CATVPPGIATDTQYF
TGTGCCACGGTCCCCCCCGGGATAGCTACAGATACGCAGTATTTT
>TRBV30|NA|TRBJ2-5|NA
CAWSDWGGVETQYF
TGTGCCTGGAGTGACTGGGGCGGGGTCGAGACCCAGTACTTC
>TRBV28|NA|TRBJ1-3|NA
CASSLSQGAENTIYF
TGTGCCAGCAGTTTGTCCCAGGGTGCGGAAAACACCATATATTTT
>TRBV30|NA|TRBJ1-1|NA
CAWSRVLTGLSVAFF
TGTGCCTGGAGTCGAGTCCTTACAGGGCTGTCCGTAGCTTTCTTT
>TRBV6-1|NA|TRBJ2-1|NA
CASSLSSYNEQFF
TGTGCCAGCAGTCTAAGCTCCTACAATGAGCAGTTCTTC
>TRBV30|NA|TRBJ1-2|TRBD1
CAWSVPDRDTYGYTF
TGTGCCTGGAGTGTACCGGACAGGGACACCTATGGCTACACCTTC
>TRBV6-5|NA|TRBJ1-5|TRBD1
CASSYRGPQPQHF
TGTGCCAGCAGTTACAGGGGGCCTCAGCCCCAGCATTTT
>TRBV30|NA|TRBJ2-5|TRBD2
CAWSVGTSGQETQYF
TGTGCCTGGAGTGTAGGGACTAGCGGCCAAGAGACCCAGTACTTC
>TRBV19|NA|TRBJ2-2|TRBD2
CASSKRLAGNTGELFF
TGTGCCAGTAGTAAAAGACTAGCGGGTAACACCGGGGAGCTGTTTTTT
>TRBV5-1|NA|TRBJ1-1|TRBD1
CASSLRDRPNTEAFF
TGCGCCAGCAGCCTACGGGACAGACCGAACACTGAAGCTTTCTTT
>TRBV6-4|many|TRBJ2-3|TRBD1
CASSSTGGGMDTQYF
TGTGCCAGCAGCTCGACAGGGGGCGGAATGGATACGCAGTATTTT
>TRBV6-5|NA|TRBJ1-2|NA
CASSGFHLYGYTF
TGTGCCAGCAGCGGGTTCCACCTCTATGGCTACACCTTC
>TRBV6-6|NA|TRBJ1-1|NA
CASRLGQGWEEAFF
TGTGCCAGCAGGTTAGGGCAGGGGTGGGAGGAAGCTTTCTTT
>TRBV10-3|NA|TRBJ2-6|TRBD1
CAISVNRGLPGANVLTF
TGTGCCATCAGTGTGAACAGGGGATTACCTGGGGCCAACGTCCTGACTTTC
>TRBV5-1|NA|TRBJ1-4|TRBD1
CASSLAGTGNEKLFF
TGCGCCAGCAGCTTGGCCGGGACAGGCAATGAAAAACTGTTTTTT
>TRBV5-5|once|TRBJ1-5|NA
CASSYRQTSQPQHF
TGTGCCAGCAGCTACCGACAGACTAGTCAGCCCCAGCATTTT
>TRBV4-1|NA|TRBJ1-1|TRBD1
CASSQLTGDSAEAFF
TGCGCCAGCAGCCAATTGACAGGGGATAGCGCTGAAGCTTTCTTT
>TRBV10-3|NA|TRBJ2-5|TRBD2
CATRLAGEETQYF
TGTGCCACCAGACTAGCGGGAGAAGAGACCCAGTACTTC
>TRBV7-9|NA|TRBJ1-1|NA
CASSDPLGALDTEAFF
TGTGCCAGCAGCGATCCTCTGGGGGCGTTGGACACTGAAGCTTTCTTT
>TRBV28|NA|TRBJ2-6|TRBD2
CASRGGLAGTGANVLTF
TGTGCCAGCAGGGGGGGACTAGCGGGAACTGGGGCCAACGTCCTGACTTTC
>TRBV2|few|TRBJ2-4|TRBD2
CASSEVGAGGPLAKNIQYF
TGTGCCAGCAGTGAAGTTGGAGCGGGGGGGCCCCTAGCCAAAAACATTCAGTACTTC
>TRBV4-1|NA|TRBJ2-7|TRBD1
CASSADRVDEQYF
TGCGCCAGCAGCGCGGACAGGGTCGACGAGCAGTACTTC
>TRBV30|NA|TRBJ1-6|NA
CAWKQGVRTPLHF
TGTGCCTGGAAACAGGGAGTAAGGACACCCCTCCACTTT
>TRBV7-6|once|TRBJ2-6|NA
CASSPGGGALSGANVLTF
TGTGCCAGCAGCCCCGGGGGAGGTGCGCTCTCTGGGGCCAACGTCCTGACTTTC
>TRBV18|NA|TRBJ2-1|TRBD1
CASSRTGGDNEQFF
TGTGCCAGCTCTCGGACAGGGGGGGACAATGAGCAGTTCTTC